This T cell receptor beta chain was identified in a study of blood T cells in healthy people across ages. Combining a sample-barcoded 5' primer with a J-beta primer mix, a second PCR ran for 7 to 11 cycles. TCRdb itself ran the 5' RACE reads through MiXCR, one entry per CDR3 protein. Of roughly 1.7 million distinct CDR3 sequences listed, 30% to 35% are singletons. This clonotype was recorded many times. Germline CDR1 is SQVTM and CDR2 is ANQGSEA. After removal of 6 bases from V and 7 bases from J, the junction contained 6 bases not matched to a gene. The CDR3 loop spans 13 amino acids. The rearrangement uses TRBV29-1 and TRBJ2-1; 10 bases map to TRBD2. This clonotype originated in a woman in her 30s in good health. The sample comprised blood. The CDR3, as DNA: TGCAGCGTGTCTAGCGGGAGTTGGAATGAGCAGTTCTTC. Translated: CSVSSGSWNEQFF.